This T cell receptor (beta chain) originates from a study of early T cells in non-severe SARS-CoV-2 infection. TCRdb reprocessed the 5' RACE reads via MiXCR and lists one record per CDR3 protein. The data hold 100,000 or so distinct CDR3 sequences, with about 15% observed a single time. The CDR3 loop spans 13 amino acids. J gave up 5 bases and V 1 base, and 4 bases lay outside the gene matches. Germline V CDR1 and CDR2: SQVTM, ANQGSEA. The chain recombines TRBV29-1 with TRBJ2-7, with 8 bases identical to TRBD2. The receptor's source is an adult who was a healthcare worker with PCR-confirmed SARS-CoV-2 infection or an uninfected control (not recorded which). This specimen consisted of whole blood, obtained at baseline. This CDR3 reads CSVEVLAGHEQYF. CDR3 nucleotides: TGCAGCGTTGAAGTTCTAGCGGGCCACGAGCAGTACTTC.